This TCR beta chain was documented in a study of CD8 T cells in ankylosing spondylitis. As to this clonotype: Its antigen remains unknown.

CDR1 and CDR2 from the germline V gene are SGHNT and YENEEA. The CDR3 runs 15 residues. V lost 5 bases to trimming and J lost 3 bases, with 15 bases between them. One entry per CDR3 protein results from TCRdb running MiXCR on the 5' RACE reads. The data show approximately 35,000 distinct CDR3 sequences, 14% seen once. General study points: One TCR beta motif, made up of several highly homologous variants, appeared characteristic of ankylosing spondylitis blood. Disease-linked clones were CD8+ and relatively rare in peripheral blood. As reported, disease-linked clones showed significant enrichment in matched ankylosing spondylitis synovial fluid.

The source is a male donor with ankylosing spondylitis or in good health (not recorded which). The sequencing input was blood. This chain uses TRBV11-3 with TRBJ2-3; D might be TRBD2 (5 bases). CDR3 sequence (DNA): TGTGCCAGCAGCAGAGGCGGGTATACAACAGATACGCAGTATTTT. Its protein is CASSRGGYTTDTQYF.